Listed below are T cell receptor beta chains from one sample, sequenced in a study of control samples from healthy donors and cancer patients. Produced via immunoSEQ multiplex PCR; TCRdb's table is partial and in-frame only. The sample yields under 200,000 clones, over 95% seen once. Sequenced material: blood. All receptors come from a young woman in good health. The CDR3 runs from the conserved cysteine through the conserved F or W. The order of the fields is D gene, V gene, J gene, clone size, CDR3 protein, CDR3 DNA. The D gene is left open where the match is weak. Some rows have no size entry. The others give once, few or many, or a class for an expanded clone.

>.|TRBV27|TRBJ2-1|few
CASSVRTAPQFF
TGTGCCAGCAGTGTTCGGACTGCCCCGCAGTTCTTC
>.|TRBV5-4|TRBJ2-3|.
CASSLTGPNTDTQYF
TGTGCCAGCAGCTTGACAGGGCCTAATACAGATACGCAGTATTTT
>.|TRBV5-1|TRBJ2-7|.
CASSFTQGGYEQYF
TGCGCCAGCAGCTTCACCCAGGGGGGCTACGAGCAGTACTTC
>TRBD1|TRBV29-1|TRBJ2-5|.
CSVRTGPTTQYF
TGCAGCGTTCGGACAGGGCCAACGACCCAGTACTTC
>.|TRBV4-2|TRBJ2-1|.
CASSQDGPVTYNEQFF
TGTGCCAGCAGCCAAGACGGGCCAGTCACCTACAATGAGCAGTTCTTC
>TRBD2|TRBV30|TRBJ2-1|.
CAWSVGGRALSEQFF
TGTGCCTGGAGTGTTGGCGGGAGGGCCCTCAGCGAGCAGTTCTTC
>TRBD2|TRBV5-6|TRBJ2-5|.
CASSKPGGFGETQYF
TGTGCCAGCAGTAAGCCCGGGGGGTTCGGAGAGACCCAGTACTTC
>.|TRBV28|TRBJ1-5|once
CATHPHSSNQPQHF
TGTGCCACCCATCCCCACAGTAGCAATCAGCCCCAGCATTTT
>.|TRBV5-4|TRBJ2-1|.
CASSLSRGGGEQFF
TGTGCCAGCAGCTTATCCCGGGGAGGGGGTGAGCAGTTCTTC
>.|TRBV4-1|TRBJ2-7|.
CASSQADRHYEQYF
TGCGCCAGCAGCCAAGCGGACAGACACTACGAGCAGTACTTC
>TRBD2|TRBV6-4|TRBJ2-1|.
CASTPYGGRAIHEQFF
TGTGCCAGCACCCCTTATGGCGGGAGGGCAATTCATGAGCAGTTCTTC
>TRBD1|TRBV5-8|TRBJ2-5|.
CASSLGQGLKETQYF
TGTGCCAGCAGCTTAGGACAGGGGTTAAAGGAGACCCAGTACTTC
>TRBD2|TRBV30|TRBJ2-5|once
CAWNTGLGRAQYF
TGTGCCTGGAATACAGGACTAGGGCGGGCCCAGTACTTC
>TRBD2|TRBV6-4|TRBJ2-1|.
CATSPQAGGPNEQFF
TGTGCCACCTCTCCCCAAGCGGGAGGGCCGAATGAGCAGTTCTTC
>.|TRBV6-1|TRBJ2-4|.
CASSDTAKNIQYF
TGTGCCAGCAGTGACACGGCCAAAAACATTCAGTACTTC
>.|TRBV7-9|TRBJ1-4|.
CASSLALGGDEKLFF
TGTGCCAGCAGCTTAGCGCTCGGGGGGGATGAAAAACTGTTTTTT
>.|TRBV28|TRBJ2-7|.
CASSLGQGGYEQYF
TGTGCCAGCAGTTTAGGGCAGGGGGGCTACGAGCAGTACTTC
>.|TRBV28|TRBJ1-2|.
CASGLVVGGGGYTF
TGTGCCAGCGGCCTCGTAGTCGGCGGAGGTGGCTACACCTTC
>TRBD2|TRBV5-1|TRBJ2-5|.
CASSLGAGVWETQYF
TGCGCCAGCAGCTTGGGAGCGGGAGTGTGGGAGACCCAGTACTTC
>.|TRBV24-1|TRBJ2-1|.
CATSGQWGENYNEQFF
TGTGCCACCAGTGGGCAATGGGGGGAAAACTACAATGAGCAGTTCTTC
>TRBD2|TRBV19|TRBJ2-1|.
CASTGTSGYNEQFF
TGTGCCTCCACCGGGACTAGCGGATACAATGAGCAGTTCTTC
>.|TRBV3-1/TRBV3-2|TRBJ1-2|once
CASSQGYRDLYGYTF
TGTGCCAGCAGCCAAGGTTACAGGGATCTCTATGGCTACACCTTC
>TRBD2|TRBV20-1|TRBJ2-7|.
CSASVGVAGEYSYEQYF
TGCAGTGCTAGTGTTGGGGTAGCGGGAGAATACTCCTACGAGCAGTACTTC
>TRBD2|TRBV24-1|TRBJ2-1|.
CATSDPAGVAYNEQFF
TGTGCCACCAGTGATCCAGCGGGAGTAGCCTACAATGAGCAGTTCTTC
>.|TRBV13|TRBJ2-1|.
CASSLLDGFVNEQFF
TGTGCCAGCAGCTTACTTGATGGGTTTGTGAATGAGCAGTTCTTC
>TRBD1|TRBV9|TRBJ2-3|.
CASSVGGTGPDTQYF
TGTGCCAGCAGCGTAGGTGGGACAGGTCCAGATACGCAGTATTTT
>.|TRBV27|TRBJ2-1|.
CASSPLPGTYNEQFF
TGTGCCAGCAGTCCCCTGCCGGGGACCTACAATGAGCAGTTCTTC
>TRBD2|TRBV2|TRBJ2-7|.
CASSGAGTSGSYEQYF
TGTGCCAGCAGTGGAGCCGGGACTAGCGGATCCTACGAGCAGTACTTC